The 3 T cell receptor beta chains in this list originate from one sample, sequenced in a study of beta chain features in type 1 diabetes. The study's findings and limits: Type 1 diabetes patients had TCRB CDR3s that were shorter (moderately but significantly so) in all four CD4+ subsets.

Which antigens these TCRs recognize remains unknown. The sequenced template was cDNA made from the entire isolated RNA. Sequencing was performed with immunoSEQ multiplex PCR; in TCRdb, only in-frame clones are kept and a portion is missing. The sample carries a few hundred thousand clones, about 12% recorded once. The sample comprised naive CD4+ T cells from blood. The receptors derive from a woman aged 18-29 years with type 1 diabetes.

V is TRBV5-1 and J is TRBJ2-4; weak D call: TRBD2 (6 bases). Germline CDR1 reads SGHRS; CDR2 reads YFSETQ. The V gene lost 4 bases and the J gene lost 5 bases, with 10 bases spanning the gap. The CDR3 has 13 amino acids. CDR3: CASSLTGENIQYF. CDR3 sequence (DNA): TGCGCCAGCAGCCTGACGGGGGAAAACATTCAGTACTTC.

This clone was counted only a few times. V and J are TRBV18 and TRBJ2-3; D perhaps matches TRBD2 (5 bases). CDR1 and CDR2 from the germline V gene are KGHSH and LQKENI. V was pared by 3 bases and J by 6 bases, with 22 bases between. This CDR3 spans 17 amino acids. The CDR3 loop reads CASSPFYGLLGRDTQYF. The CDR3 DNA sequence: TGTGCCAGCTCACCCTTCTACGGACTGTTAGGGCGGGATACGCAGTATTTT.

The chain joins TRBV4-3 to TRBJ1-1; D uncertain. This CDR3 is built from 14 residues. Germline V CDR1 and CDR2: LGHNA, YSLEER. V was trimmed by 2 bases and J by 0 bases, leaving 7 bases between them. The CDR3 region has the DNA TGCGCCAGCAGCCAACAGGTCCTGAACACTGAAGCTTTCTTT. Translation: CASSQQVLNTEAFF.